This is a list of T cell receptor beta chains from one sample in a study of control samples from healthy donors and cancer patients. TCRdb keeps only in-frame clones here, not all; method: immunoSEQ multiplex PCR. The data hold roughly 80,000 clones, with about 87% observed a single time. Specimen: PBMCs. The receptors come from a woman aged 55-69 years with head and neck cancer. CDR3s include the opening cysteine and the closing phenylalanine or tryptophan. A D gene is named only where the DNA matches it firmly. Where a row states a size, it is once, few, many or the class of an expanded clone; other rows omit it.

d_call | j_call | v_call | clone_size | cdr3_nt | cdr3_aa
TRBD2 | TRBJ2-2 | TRBV7-9 | NA | TGTGCCAGCAGCATTAACCCAGCGGGAACGAACACCGGGGAGCTGTTTTTT | CASSINPAGTNTGELFF
NA | TRBJ1-6 | TRBV5-4 | NA | TGTGCCAGCAGCTTGGCAGGGTTTAATTCACCCCTCCACTTT | CASSLAGFNSPLHF
NA | TRBJ2-4 | TRBV30 | NA | TGTGCCTGGAGTCTCCACTCTGGCAAAAACATTCAGTACTTC | CAWSLHSGKNIQYF
TRBD2 | TRBJ2-1 | TRBV29-1 | NA | TGCAGCGTCACCGGGACTAGCGGTTACAATGAGCAGTTCTTC | CSVTGTSGYNEQFF
TRBD1 | TRBJ2-1 | TRBV19 | NA | TGTGCCAGTACCCCCACAGGGGGCCCCAACAATGAGCAGTTCTTC | CASTPTGGPNNEQFF
NA | TRBJ1-2 | TRBV2 | NA | TGTGCCAGCAGTAGGACCTCGGGGTATGGCTACACCTTC | CASSRTSGYGYTF
TRBD2 | TRBJ2-1 | TRBV19 | NA | TGTGCCAGTACCGACGGGAGGTTCCACAATGAGCAGTTCTTC | CASTDGRFHNEQFF
NA | TRBJ1-5 | TRBV12-3/TRBV12-4 | NA | TGTGCCAGCAGTTTTCAAGGTCAGCCCCAGCATTTT | CASSFQGQPQHF
NA | TRBJ1-2 | TRBV24-1 | NA | TGTGCCACCAGACCGCAGGGGTCCAACCACTATGGCTACACCTTC | CATRPQGSNHYGYTF
TRBD2 | TRBJ2-3 | TRBV19 | NA | TGTGCCAGTAGCGTAACCCCGGTAGCGGGAGCGGTAGATACGCAGTATTTT | CASSVTPVAGAVDTQYF
TRBD2 | TRBJ2-4 | TRBV4-3 | NA | TGCGCCAGCAGCCAAGATCTTGGACTAGCGGGAGGTTTTGCCAAAAACATTCAGTACTTC | CASSQDLGLAGGFAKNIQYF
NA | TRBJ2-2 | TRBV10-3 | once | TGTGCCATCAGTGAGGGAGAGCCCGGGGAGCTGTTTTTT | CAISEGEPGELFF
NA | TRBJ1-5 | TRBV10-1 | few | TGCGCCAGCAGTGAGTCGGAAAATCAGCCCCAGCATTTT | CASSESENQPQHF
NA | TRBJ2-3 | TRBV19 | NA | TGTGCCAGTAGTATGCCTAGCCGTGCGGGAGATACGCAGTATTTT | CASSMPSRAGDTQYF
TRBD1 | TRBJ1-1 | TRBV5-4 | NA | TGTGCCAGCAGGAGCGACAGGGTAGACACTGAAGCTTTCTTT | CASRSDRVDTEAFF
TRBD2 | TRBJ2-3 | TRBV2 | NA | TGTGCCAGCAGTGAACTAGCGGGAGCTTCAGATACGCAGTATTTT | CASSELAGASDTQYF
NA | TRBJ2-7 | TRBV19 | NA | TGTGCCAGTCGTAGGTCGACTAATACCTACGAGCAGTACTTC | CASRRSTNTYEQYF
NA | TRBJ1-1 | TRBV7-2 | NA | TGTGCCAGCAGCTTGACTCAGATTACGAACACTGAAGCTTTCTTT | CASSLTQITNTEAFF
TRBD1 | TRBJ2-7 | TRBV13 | NA | TGTGCCAGCAGCCCGCGAGGACAGGGGTACGAGCAGTACTTC | CASSPRGQGYEQYF
NA | TRBJ2-2 | TRBV21-1 | NA | TGTGCCAGCAGCAACGACAGGAACACCGGGGAGCTGTTTTTT | CASSNDRNTGELFF
TRBD2 | TRBJ2-2 | TRBV5-1 | NA | TGCGCCAGCTGCGCCGGGACTAGCGGGAGATACGGGGAGCTGTTTTTT | CASCAGTSGRYGELFF
NA | TRBJ2-5 | TRBV28 | NA | TGTGCCAGCAGTTTCGGGTTGGGGCAACGGTACTTC | CASSFGLGQRYF
TRBD2 | TRBJ2-1 | TRBV7-9 | NA | TGTGCCAGCAGCTTACTAGCGGGAGAATCTAATGAGCAGTTCTTC | CASSLLAGESNEQFF
NA | TRBJ2-5 | TRBV10-3 | NA | TGTGCCATCAGTCTGGACGGGAACCAAGAGACCCAGTACTTC | CAISLDGNQETQYF
NA | TRBJ2-3 | TRBV7-2 | NA | TGTGCCAGCAGCAAACAGAGCACAGATACGCAGTATTTT | CASSKQSTDTQYF
NA | TRBJ1-1 | TRBV5-5 | NA | TGTGCCAGCAGCTTGGGGGGAATAACTCGTGAAGCTTTCTTT | CASSLGGITREAFF
NA | TRBJ1-1 | TRBV7-8 | NA | TGTGCCAGCAGCTTAGTTTCGGCAGGGTGGAACACTGAAGCTTTCTTT | CASSLVSAGWNTEAFF
TRBD2 | TRBJ2-1 | TRBV5-4 | NA | TGTGCCAGCAGCCCGCCTGGACTAGCGGGAACTAATGAGCAGTTCTTC | CASSPPGLAGTNEQFF
TRBD2 | TRBJ2-3 | TRBV6-4 | NA | TGTGCCAGCAGTAAGGAACTAGCGGGAGGGCCGGGAGATACGCAGTATTTT | CASSKELAGGPGDTQYF
TRBD1 | TRBJ1-2 | TRBV28 | NA | TGTGCCAGCAGTTATCAGACAGGGTCCTACTATGGCTACACCTTC | CASSYQTGSYYGYTF
TRBD2 | TRBJ2-1 | TRBV4-1 | NA | TGCGCCAGCAGCCAAGAGGAGGGACTACCCTACAATGAGCAGTTCTTC | CASSQEEGLPYNEQFF
NA | TRBJ2-7 | TRBV5-1 | NA | TGCGCCAGCAGCCGTTGGCAGGGGAGCAACGAGCAGTACTTC | CASSRWQGSNEQYF
NA | TRBJ2-2 | TRBV7-3 | few | TGTGCCAGCAGCTCCAGACAAGGCGGGGAGCTGTTTTTT | CASSSRQGGELFF
TRBD1 | TRBJ1-2 | TRBV5-4 | NA | TGTGCCAGCAGCTGGGACAGGGTCCGAGGCTACACCTTC | CASSWDRVRGYTF
TRBD2 | TRBJ2-5 | TRBV7-9 | NA | TGTGCCAGCACCTCAGCGGGAGGGCCCCCCGAGACCCAGTACTTC | CASTSAGGPPETQYF
NA | TRBJ2-3 | TRBV18 | NA | TGTGCCAGCTCACCCCCTGTGGGGGGGCCGTATACGCAGTATTTT | CASSPPVGGPYTQYF
NA | TRBJ2-7 | TRBV5-4 | NA | TGTGCCAGCAGCGGGCACTCGGACACCTCACCTTACGAGCAGTACTTC | CASSGHSDTSPYEQYF
TRBD1 | TRBJ2-3 | TRBV7-2 | NA | TGTGCCAGCAGCTACCGGGACAGGGCCATAGATACGCAGTATTTT | CASSYRDRAIDTQYF
TRBD2 | TRBJ2-7 | TRBV7-2 | once | TGTGCCAGCAGCTTCGACTCGGGAGGTCCCTACGAGCAGTACTTC | CASSFDSGGPYEQYF